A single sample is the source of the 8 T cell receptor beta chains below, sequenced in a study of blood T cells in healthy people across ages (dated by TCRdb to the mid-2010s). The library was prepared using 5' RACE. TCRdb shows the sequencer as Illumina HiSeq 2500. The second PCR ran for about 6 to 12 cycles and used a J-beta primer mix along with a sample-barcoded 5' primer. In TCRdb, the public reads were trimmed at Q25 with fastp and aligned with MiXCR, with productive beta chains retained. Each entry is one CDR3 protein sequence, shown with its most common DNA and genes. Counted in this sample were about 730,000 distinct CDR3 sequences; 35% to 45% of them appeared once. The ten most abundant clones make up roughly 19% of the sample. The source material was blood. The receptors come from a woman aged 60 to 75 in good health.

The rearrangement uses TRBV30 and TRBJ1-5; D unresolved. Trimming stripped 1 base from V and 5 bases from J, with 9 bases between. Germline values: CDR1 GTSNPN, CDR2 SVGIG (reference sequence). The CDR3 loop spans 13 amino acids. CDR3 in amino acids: CAWSGRTYQPQHF. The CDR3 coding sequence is TGTGCCTGGAGTGGAAGGACCTATCAGCCCCAGCATTTT.

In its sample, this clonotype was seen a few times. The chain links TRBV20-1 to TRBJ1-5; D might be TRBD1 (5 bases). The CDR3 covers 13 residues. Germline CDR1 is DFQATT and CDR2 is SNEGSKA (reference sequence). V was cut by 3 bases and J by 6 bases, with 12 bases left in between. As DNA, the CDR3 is TGCAGTGCTAGGGGAACAGGCAGTCAGCCCCAGCATTTT. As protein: CSARGTGSQPQHF.

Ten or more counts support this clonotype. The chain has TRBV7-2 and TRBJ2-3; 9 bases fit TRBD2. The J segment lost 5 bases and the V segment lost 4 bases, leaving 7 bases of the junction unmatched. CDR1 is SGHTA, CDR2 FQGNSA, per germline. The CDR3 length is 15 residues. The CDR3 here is CASSSWAGGGDTQYF. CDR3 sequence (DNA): TGTGCCAGCAGCTCATGGGCGGGAGGGGGAGATACGCAGTATTTT. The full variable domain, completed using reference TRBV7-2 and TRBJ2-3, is GAGVSQSPSNKVTEKGKDVELRCDPISGHTALYWYRQSLGQGLEFLIYFQGNSAPDKSGLPSDRFSAERTGGSVSTLTIQRTQQEDSAVYLCASSSWAGGGDTQYFGPGTRLTVL.

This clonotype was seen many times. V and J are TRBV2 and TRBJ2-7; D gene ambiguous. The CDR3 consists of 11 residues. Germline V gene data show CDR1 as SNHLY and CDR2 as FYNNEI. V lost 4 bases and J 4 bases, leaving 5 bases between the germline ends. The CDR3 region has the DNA TGTGCCAGCAGTGTTGAATACGAGCAGTACTTC. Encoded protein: CASSVEYEQYF.

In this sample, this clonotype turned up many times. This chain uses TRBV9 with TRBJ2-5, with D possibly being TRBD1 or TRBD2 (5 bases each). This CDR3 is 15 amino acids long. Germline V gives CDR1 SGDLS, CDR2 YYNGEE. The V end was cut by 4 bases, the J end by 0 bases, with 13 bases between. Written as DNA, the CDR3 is TGTGCCAGCAGCCCCCGGGGCAGAGACCAAGAGACCCAGTACTTC. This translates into CASSPRGRDQETQYF.

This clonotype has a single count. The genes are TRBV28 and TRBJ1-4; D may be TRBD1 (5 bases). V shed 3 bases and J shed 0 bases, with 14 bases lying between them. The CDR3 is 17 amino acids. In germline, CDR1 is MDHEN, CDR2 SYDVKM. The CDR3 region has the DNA TGTGCCAGCAGTTTGGATAAGGGGATTGCAACTAATGAAAAACTGTTTTTT. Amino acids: CASSLDKGIATNEKLFF.

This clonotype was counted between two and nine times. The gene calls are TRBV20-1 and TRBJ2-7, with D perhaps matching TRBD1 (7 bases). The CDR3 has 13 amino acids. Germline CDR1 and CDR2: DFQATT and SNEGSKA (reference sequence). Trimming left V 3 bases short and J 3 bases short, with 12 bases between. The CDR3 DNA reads TGCAGTGCTAGTGGGGGGACAGACTACGAGCAGTACTTC. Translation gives CSASGGTDYEQYF.

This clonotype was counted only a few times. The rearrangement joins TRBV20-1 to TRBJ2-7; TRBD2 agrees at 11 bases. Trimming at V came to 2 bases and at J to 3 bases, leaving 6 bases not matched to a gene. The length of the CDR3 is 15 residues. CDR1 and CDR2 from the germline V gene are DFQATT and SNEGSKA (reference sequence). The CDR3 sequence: CSARSRLAGYYEQYF. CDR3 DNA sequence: TGCAGTGCTAGATCCCGACTAGCGGGATACTACGAGCAGTACTTC.